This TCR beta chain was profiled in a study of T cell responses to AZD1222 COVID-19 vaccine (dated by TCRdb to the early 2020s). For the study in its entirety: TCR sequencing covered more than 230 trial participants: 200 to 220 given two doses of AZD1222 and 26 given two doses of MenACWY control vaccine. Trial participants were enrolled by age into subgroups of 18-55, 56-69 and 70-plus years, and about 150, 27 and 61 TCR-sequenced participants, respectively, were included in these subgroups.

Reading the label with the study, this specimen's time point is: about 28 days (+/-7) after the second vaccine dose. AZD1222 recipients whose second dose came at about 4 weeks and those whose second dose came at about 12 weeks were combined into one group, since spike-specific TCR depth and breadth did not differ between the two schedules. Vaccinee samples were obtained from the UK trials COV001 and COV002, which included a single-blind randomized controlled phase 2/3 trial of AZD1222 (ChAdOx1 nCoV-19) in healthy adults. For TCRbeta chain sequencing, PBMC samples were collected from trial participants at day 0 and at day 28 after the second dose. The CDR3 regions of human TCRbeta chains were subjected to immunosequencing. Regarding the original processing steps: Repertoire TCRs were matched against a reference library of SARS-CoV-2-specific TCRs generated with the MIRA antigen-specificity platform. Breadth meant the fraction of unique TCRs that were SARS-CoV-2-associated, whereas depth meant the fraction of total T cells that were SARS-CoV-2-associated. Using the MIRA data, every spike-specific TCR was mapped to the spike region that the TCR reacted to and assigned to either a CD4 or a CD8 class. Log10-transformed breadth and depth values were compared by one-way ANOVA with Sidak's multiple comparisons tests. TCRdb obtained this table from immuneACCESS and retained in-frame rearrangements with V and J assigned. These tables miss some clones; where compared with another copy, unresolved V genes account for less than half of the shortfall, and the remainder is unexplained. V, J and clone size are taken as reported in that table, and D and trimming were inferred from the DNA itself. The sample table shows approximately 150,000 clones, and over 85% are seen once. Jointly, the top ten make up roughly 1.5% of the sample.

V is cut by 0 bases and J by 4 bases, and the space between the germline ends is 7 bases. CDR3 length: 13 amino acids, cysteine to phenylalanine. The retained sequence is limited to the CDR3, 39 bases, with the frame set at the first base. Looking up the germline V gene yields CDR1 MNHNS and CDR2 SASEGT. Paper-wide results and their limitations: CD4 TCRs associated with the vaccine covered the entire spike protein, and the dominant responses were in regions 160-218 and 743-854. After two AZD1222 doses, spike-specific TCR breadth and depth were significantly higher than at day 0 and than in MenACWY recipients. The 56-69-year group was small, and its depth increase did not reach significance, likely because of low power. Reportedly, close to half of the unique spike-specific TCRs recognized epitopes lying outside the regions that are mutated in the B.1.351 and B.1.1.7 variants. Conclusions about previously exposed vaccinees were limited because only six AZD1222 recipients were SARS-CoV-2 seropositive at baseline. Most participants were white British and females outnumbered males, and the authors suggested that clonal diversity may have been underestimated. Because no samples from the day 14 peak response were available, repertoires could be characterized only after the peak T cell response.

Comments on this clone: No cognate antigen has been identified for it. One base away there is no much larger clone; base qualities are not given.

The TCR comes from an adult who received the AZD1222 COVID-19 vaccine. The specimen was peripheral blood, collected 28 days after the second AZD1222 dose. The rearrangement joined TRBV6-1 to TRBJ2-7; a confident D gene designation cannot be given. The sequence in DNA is TGTGCCAGCAGTGAAGCAGCAGGATACGAGCAGTACTTC. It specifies CASSEAAGYEQYF.